These 10 T cell receptor beta chains were all obtained from the same sample, sequenced in a study of T-cell memory formation after mild COVID-19. TCRdb called the 5' RACE reads again in MiXCR, with one record for every CDR3 protein. The table includes 410,000 or so distinct CDR3 sequences, roughly a quarter detected once. Material: PBMCs or a T cell subset sorted from them (not recorded which). The receptors derive from an adult woman who had mild COVID-19 (a few samples of this study predate the infection). Cell type and time point are not known.

In its sample, this clonotype was seen a few times. The rearrangement links TRBV2 to TRBJ2-2; 7 bases align to TRBD1. The CDR3 spans 14 residues. Germline V gene sequence: CDR1 SNHLY, CDR2 FYNNEI. J was trimmed by 6 bases and V by 7 bases; bases with no gene match: 8. CDR3 DNA: TGTGCCAGCAAACTGACAGGGATGGCCGGGGAGCTGTTTTTT. Encoded protein: CASKLTGMAGELFF.

The genes are TRBV7-9 and TRBJ2-7, with 9 bases lining up with TRBD1. The CDR3 runs to 15 residues. Unmatched junction bases numbered 6, after V lost 1 base and J lost 5 bases. CDR1 SEHNR and CDR2 FQNEAQ come from the germline V gene (reference sequence). The CDR3 is CASSLGGTGRDEQYF. The CDR3 nucleotides are TGTGCCAGCAGCTTAGGGGGGACAGGGAGGGACGAGCAGTACTTC.

The chain links TRBV12-3 or TRBV12-4 to TRBJ1-5; 7 bases are a match to TRBD1. There are 15 residues in the CDR3. J gave up 4 bases and V 6 bases, and 9 bases lay outside the gene matches. CDR3 loop: CASSFGDRSNQPQHF. CDR3 sequence (DNA): TGTGCCAGCAGCTTTGGGGACAGATCAAATCAGCCCCAGCATTTT.

CDR3 in amino acids: CASSHSSEEQYF. Here the CDR3 DNA reads TGTGCCAGCAGTCATTCCAGTGAGGAGCAGTACTTC. The rearrangement joins TRBV12-3 or TRBV12-4 to TRBJ2-7; no definite D call. Trimming took off 5 bases at V and 7 bases at J, with 12 bases between the two ends. The CDR3 runs to 12 residues.

This chain uses TRBV5-5 with TRBJ1-2; 9 bases map to TRBD1. The junction had 12 bases not matched to a gene; V was cut back by 2 bases and J by 4 bases. Germline CDR1 and CDR2: SGHKS and YYEKEE (reference sequence). CDR3 size: 17 residues. The DNA for the CDR3 is TGTGCCAGCAGCTTCAGACCGGGACAGGGTGTTCTCTATGGCTACACCTTC. Protein product: CASSFRPGQGVLYGYTF.

The J gene is TRBJ2-5, the V gene TRBV6-5; 11 bases map to TRBD1. V lost 6 bases to trimming and J lost 5 bases; unmatched junction nucleotides: 11. CDR1 and CDR2 from the germline V gene are MNHEY and SVGAGI. The length of the CDR3 is 16 residues. The CDR3 region has the DNA TGTGCCAGCAGGCCCGTCGGGACAGGGGGTCGGGAGACCCAGTACTTC. It yields the protein CASRPVGTGGRETQYF.

This clonotype was counted only a few times. The chain is built from TRBV7-6 and TRBJ2-6; unclear D gene. The length of the CDR3 is 17 residues. V lost 2 bases and J lost 0, with 11 bases in between. In germline, CDR1 is SGHVS, CDR2 FNYEAQ. The CDR3 nucleotides are TGTGCCAGCAGCTTAAGCGTAGGAAGCTCTGGGGCCAACGTCCTGACTTTC. The encoded protein is CASSLSVGSSGANVLTF.

V is TRBV20-1 and J is TRBJ1-1, with D perhaps TRBD1 (6 bases). The CDR3 has 11 residues. Per germline, CDR1 DFQATT and CDR2 SNEGSKA (reference sequence). V was clipped by 5 bases and J by 7 bases, with 11 bases between them. The CDR3 spells CSALGQNEAFF. CDR3 nucleotides: TGCAGTGCTCTCGGACAGAATGAAGCTTTCTTT.

The chain joins TRBV7-2 to TRBJ2-2, with 8 bases aligning to TRBD2. The CDR3 is 16 amino acids. Germline CDR1 is SGHTA and CDR2 is FQGNSA. Trimming removed 5 bases from V and 2 bases from J; junction bases left unmatched: 7. Written as DNA, the CDR3 is TGTGCCAGCAGCCCTCTCAGCGGGGGAAACACCGGGGAGCTGTTTTTT. It yields the protein CASSPLSGGNTGELFF.

This clonotype was seen more than once but under ten times. V is TRBV5-1 and J is TRBJ2-7; D uncertain. CDR1 SGHRS and CDR2 YFSETQ come from the germline V gene. This CDR3 region has 16 residues. V was trimmed by 0 bases and J by 2 bases, leaving 15 bases between them. This chain's CDR3 is CASSLAPGDGTYEQYF. CDR3 nucleotides: TGCGCCAGCAGCTTGGCTCCTGGAGACGGAACCTACGAGCAGTACTTC.